A selection of T cell receptor beta chains follows, all from one sample in a study of T cells after posttransplantation cyclophosphamide. Repertoires were generated with immunoSEQ multiplex PCR, while TCRdb's copy carries only in-frame clones and drops some. The sample lists about 16,000 clones, 92% occurring once. The starting material was CD4+ T cells sorted from blood, obtained after allogeneic stem cell transplant with posttransplant cyclophosphamide. These receptor sequences come from a male patient aged 55 to 70 who received an allogeneic stem cell transplant from a related donor and was CMV-positive. Some of the T cells might come from the graft donor. The CDR3 runs from the conserved cysteine through the conserved F or W. A D gene is named only where the DNA matches it firmly. The listing skips clone size in some rows; elsewhere it reads once, few, many or a size class.

cdr3_aa | cdr3_nt | d_call | v_call | clone_size | j_call
CASSLGQGTSSPLHF | TGTGCCAGCAGCTTAGGACAGGGCACTAGTTCACCCCTCCACTTT | TRBD1 | TRBV7-9 | . | TRBJ1-6
CASSLTPTGGGTDTQYF | TGCGCCAGCAGCCTGACACCTACAGGGGGCGGCACAGATACGCAGTATTTT | TRBD1 | TRBV4-1 | . | TRBJ2-3
CASSTGQGKTGELFF | TGTGCCAGCAGTACGGGACAGGGGAAGACCGGGGAGCTGTTTTTT | TRBD1 | TRBV6-6 | . | TRBJ2-2
CASSLGGRNYGYTF | TGTGCCAGCAGCTTGGGGGGGCGGAACTATGGCTACACCTTC | . | TRBV5-4 | . | TRBJ1-2
CASSLNRGQETQYF | TGTGCCAGCAGCTTGAACCGGGGCCAAGAGACCCAGTACTTC | . | TRBV7-7 | . | TRBJ2-5
CASSTIDRGPYEQYF | TGTGCCAGCAGTACTATCGACAGGGGGCCCTACGAGCAGTACTTC | TRBD1 | TRBV6-5 | . | TRBJ2-7
CASSVGGGSYNEQFF | TGTGCCAGCAGCGTGGGAGGGGGGTCCTACAATGAGCAGTTCTTC | . | TRBV9 | . | TRBJ2-1
CATGGLVFDEQFF | TGTGCCACGGGGGGACTAGTTTTCGATGAGCAGTTCTTC | TRBD2 | TRBV19 | once | TRBJ2-1
CASRTGTGGETFF | TGTGCCAGCAGAACCGGGACAGGGGGCGAGACTTTCTTT | TRBD1 | TRBV6-1 | . | TRBJ1-1
CASSSTGKQYF | TGTGCCAGCAGCTCCACAGGCAAGCAGTACTTC | . | TRBV11-2 | . | TRBJ2-7
CASMIGEVTDTQYF | TGCGCCAGCATGATAGGTGAGGTCACAGATACGCAGTATTTT | . | TRBV5-1 | . | TRBJ2-3
CASRAARRDTEAFF | TGTGCCAGCCGGGCAGCCCGGAGGGACACTGAAGCTTTCTTT | . | TRBV6-6 | few | TRBJ1-1
CASTTGTGSDEQFF | TGCGCCAGCACCACCGGGACAGGGTCGGATGAGCAGTTCTTC | TRBD1 | TRBV5-1 | . | TRBJ2-1
CASSLVGASGGETQYF | TGTGCCAGCAGCTTAGTTGGGGCTAGCGGGGGGGAGACCCAGTACTTC | TRBD2 | TRBV7-2 | . | TRBJ2-5
CASSRERAGANVLTF | TGTGCCAGCAGCCGAGAGAGGGCTGGGGCCAACGTCCTGACTTTC | . | TRBV7-9 | once | TRBJ2-6
CASTRPSTGVDTGELFF | TGTGCCAGTACCAGACCGAGTACAGGGGTGGACACCGGGGAGCTGTTTTTT | TRBD1 | TRBV19 | . | TRBJ2-2
CASSLAGGLGTQYF | TGTGCCAGCAGCTTAGCGGGGGGGCTAGGTACCCAGTACTTC | TRBD2 | TRBV5-4 | . | TRBJ2-5
CSAPGNTEAFF | TGCAGTGCCCCAGGGAACACTGAAGCTTTCTTT | . | TRBV20-1 | . | TRBJ1-1
CASSARLTGVYGYTF | TGTGCCAGCAGTGCACGCCTGACAGGGGTCTATGGCTACACCTTC | TRBD1 | TRBV6-5 | . | TRBJ1-2
CASSQDPFQSTGELFF | TGTGCCAGCAGCCAAGATCCATTCCAATCCACCGGGGAGCTGTTTTTT | . | TRBV4-2 | . | TRBJ2-2
CASSLVAGSYEQYF | TGTGCCAGCAGCTTAGTGGCAGGGTCCTACGAGCAGTACTTC | . | TRBV7-8 | . | TRBJ2-7
CASSPDRGLSPLHF | TGTGCCAGCAGCCCCGACAGGGGGCTTTCACCCCTCCACTTT | TRBD1 | TRBV6-6 | . | TRBJ1-6
CASNRDSHNEQFF | TGTGCCAGCAATAGGGACTCCCACAATGAGCAGTTCTTC | . | TRBV9 | . | TRBJ2-1
CASSLGGAFSEAFF | TGTGCCAGCAGCTTAGGGGGCGCGTTCTCTGAAGCTTTCTTT | . | TRBV7-9 | . | TRBJ1-1
CASSLGLAGGQETQYF | TGTGCCAGCAGCTTAGGACTAGCGGGGGGCCAAGAGACCCAGTACTTC | TRBD2 | TRBV7-9 | . | TRBJ2-5
CASSRGEGRNTGELFF | TGTGCCAGCAGCCGGGGGGAGGGAAGAAACACCGGGGAGCTGTTTTTT | TRBD2 | TRBV5-4 | once | TRBJ2-2
CASSPSPGQLSGYTF | TGCGCCAGCAGCCCGTCGCCGGGACAGTTGTCTGGCTACACCTTC | TRBD1 | TRBV5-1 | . | TRBJ1-2
CASSVGLGQGFTDTQYF | TGTGCCAGCAGCGTAGGTCTAGGACAGGGGTTCACAGATACGCAGTATTTT | TRBD1 | TRBV9 | . | TRBJ2-3
CASSDLDGDNQPQHF | TGTGCCAGCAGTGACCTAGACGGAGATAATCAGCCCCAGCATTTT | . | TRBV6-6 | . | TRBJ1-5
CASRLGTDNQPQHF | TGCGCCAGCAGGCTGGGGACAGACAATCAGCCCCAGCATTTT | TRBD1 | TRBV5-1 | . | TRBJ1-5
CASSTGTRGTDTQYF | TGTGCCAGCAGCACCGGGACTAGAGGCACAGATACGCAGTATTTT | TRBD2 | TRBV6-1 | . | TRBJ2-3